The clone carrying this TCR beta chain occurred once. The target antigen is unknown. The sample is drawn from a study of T cell responses to AZD1222 COVID-19 vaccine. General study results and limits: Vaccine-related CD4 TCRs covered spike, predominating at 160-218 and 743-854. The donors showed a predominance of white British ancestry and of females, with possible underestimation of clonal diversity.

CDR1 and CDR2 from the germline V gene are SGHTS and YDEGEE. Trimming shortened V by 2 bases and J by 7 bases, and 15 bases separated the two germline ends. CDR3 length: 14 residues. The data were produced by immunoSEQ multiplex PCR, yet TCRdb's version contains in-frame clones alone and is incomplete. This sample has around 78,000 clones; just over 90% occur once, and the top ten carry 4.5%. The chain employs TRBV5-8 and TRBJ1-2; the D gene is possibly TRBD1 (5 bases). This receptor was obtained from an adult in good health. Sample: peripheral blood, taken on day 0 of MenACWY control vaccination. Here the CDR3 reads CASSFRGTRGGYTF. The CDR3 region has the DNA TGTGCCAGCAGCTTCCGGGGTACAAGGGGTGGCTACACCTTC. The full variable domain, its missing parts supplied by reference TRBV5-8 and TRBJ1-2, is EAGVTQSPTHLIKTRGQQATLRCSPISGHTSVYWYQQALGLGLQFLLWYDEGEERNRGNFPPRFSGRQFPNYSSELNVNALELEDSALYLCASSFRGTRGGYTFGSGTRLTVV.